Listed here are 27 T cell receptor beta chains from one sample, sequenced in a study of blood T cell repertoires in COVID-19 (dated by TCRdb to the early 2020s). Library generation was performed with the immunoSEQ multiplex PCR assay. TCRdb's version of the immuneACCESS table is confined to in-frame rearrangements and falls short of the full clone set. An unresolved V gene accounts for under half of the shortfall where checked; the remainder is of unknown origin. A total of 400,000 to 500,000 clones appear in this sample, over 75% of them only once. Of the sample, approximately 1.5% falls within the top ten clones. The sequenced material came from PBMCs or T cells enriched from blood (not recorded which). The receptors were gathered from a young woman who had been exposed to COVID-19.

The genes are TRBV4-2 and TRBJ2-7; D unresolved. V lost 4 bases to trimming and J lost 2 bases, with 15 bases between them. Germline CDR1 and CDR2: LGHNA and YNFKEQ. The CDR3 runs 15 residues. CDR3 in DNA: TGTGCCAGCAGCCGAGAGACAAGTCCAACCTACGAGCAGTACTTC. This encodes CASSRETSPTYEQYF.

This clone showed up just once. The CDR3: CATSRDQGDEQYF. The CDR3 bases are TGTGCCACCAGCAGAGATCAGGGGGACGAGCAGTACTTC. V gene TRBV15 combines with J gene TRBJ2-7; TRBD1 aligns across 7 bases. This CDR3 contains 13 residues. The V segment lost 0 bases and the J segment 5 bases; nucleotides outside the gene matches: 1. Looked up from germline, CDR1 is LNHNV and CDR2 is YYDKDF (reference sequence).

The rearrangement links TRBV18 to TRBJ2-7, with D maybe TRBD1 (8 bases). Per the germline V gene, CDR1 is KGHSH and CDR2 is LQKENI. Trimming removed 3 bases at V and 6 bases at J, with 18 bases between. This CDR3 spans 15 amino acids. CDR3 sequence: CASSPTGQGGGEQYF. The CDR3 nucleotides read TGTGCCAGCTCACCGACCGGACAGGGAGGGGGCGAGCAGTACTTC.

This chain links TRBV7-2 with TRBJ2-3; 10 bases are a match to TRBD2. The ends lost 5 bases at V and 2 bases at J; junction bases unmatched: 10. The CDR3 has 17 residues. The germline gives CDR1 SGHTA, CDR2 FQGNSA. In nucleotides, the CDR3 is TGTGCCAGCAGCACCTACCTTAGCGGGGGGACCACAGATACGCAGTATTTT. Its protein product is CASSTYLSGGTTDTQYF.

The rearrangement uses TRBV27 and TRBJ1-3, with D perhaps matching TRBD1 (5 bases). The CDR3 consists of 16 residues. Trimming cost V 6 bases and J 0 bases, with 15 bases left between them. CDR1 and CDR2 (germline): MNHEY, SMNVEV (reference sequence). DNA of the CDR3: TGTGCCAGCAGCCCGGGACTCCTAGACTCTGGAAACACCATATATTTT. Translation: CASSPGLLDSGNTIYF.

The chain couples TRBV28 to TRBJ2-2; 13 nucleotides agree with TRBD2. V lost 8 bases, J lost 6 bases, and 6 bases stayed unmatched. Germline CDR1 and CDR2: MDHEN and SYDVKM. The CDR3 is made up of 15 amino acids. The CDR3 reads CASAGTSGTPGELFF. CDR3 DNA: TGTGCCAGCGCCGGGACTAGCGGGACCCCCGGGGAGCTGTTTTTT.

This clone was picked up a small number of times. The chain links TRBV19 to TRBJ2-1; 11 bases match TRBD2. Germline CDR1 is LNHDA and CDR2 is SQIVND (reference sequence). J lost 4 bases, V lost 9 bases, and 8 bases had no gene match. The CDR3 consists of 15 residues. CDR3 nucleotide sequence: TGTGCCAGCCGCATAGCGGGGGGGCCGTACAATGAGCAGTTCTTC. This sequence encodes CASRIAGGPYNEQFF.

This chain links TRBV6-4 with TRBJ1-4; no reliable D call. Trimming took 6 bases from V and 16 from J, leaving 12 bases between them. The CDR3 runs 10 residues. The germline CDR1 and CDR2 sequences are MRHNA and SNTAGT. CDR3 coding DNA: TGTGCCAGCAGGCCGGTCTTTCCGTTTTTT. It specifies CASRPVFPFF.

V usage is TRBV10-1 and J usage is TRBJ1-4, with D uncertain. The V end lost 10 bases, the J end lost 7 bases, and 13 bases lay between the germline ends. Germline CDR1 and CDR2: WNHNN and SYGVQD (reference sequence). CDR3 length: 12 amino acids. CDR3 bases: TGCGCCATCAAGGAGCGCAGTGAAAAACTGTTTTTT. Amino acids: CAIKERSEKLFF.

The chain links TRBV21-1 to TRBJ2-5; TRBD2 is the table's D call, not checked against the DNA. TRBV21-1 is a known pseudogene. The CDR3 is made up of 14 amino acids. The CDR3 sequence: CASSKALNYETQYF. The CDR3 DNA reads TGTGCCAGCAGCAAAGCCCTAAACTATGAGACCCAGTACTTC.

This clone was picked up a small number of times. As DNA, the CDR3 is TGTGCCAGCAGGAAGGGACAGGGGAATCAGCCCCAGCATTTT. Its protein product is CASRKGQGNQPQHF. This chain connects TRBV6-5 to TRBJ1-5; TRBD1 aligns across 10 bases. With V trimmed by 6 bases and J by 4 bases, 3 bases remained unmatched. The CDR3 consists of 14 residues. Germline V gene sequence: CDR1 MNHEY, CDR2 SVGAGI.

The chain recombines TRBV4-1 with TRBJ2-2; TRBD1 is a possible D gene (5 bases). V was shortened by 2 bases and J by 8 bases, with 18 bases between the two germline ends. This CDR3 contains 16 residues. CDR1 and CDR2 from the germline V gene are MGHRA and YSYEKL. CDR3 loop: CASSQHGAETAGELFF. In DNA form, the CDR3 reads TGCGCCAGCAGCCAACATGGGGCGGAAACGGCTGGGGAGCTGTTTTTT.

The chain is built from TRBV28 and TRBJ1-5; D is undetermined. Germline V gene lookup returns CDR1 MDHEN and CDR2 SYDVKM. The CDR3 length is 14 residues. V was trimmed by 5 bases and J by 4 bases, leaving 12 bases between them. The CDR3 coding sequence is TGTGCCAGCAGTCTCCAGATTTATAATCAGCCCCAGCATTTT. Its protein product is CASSLQIYNQPQHF.

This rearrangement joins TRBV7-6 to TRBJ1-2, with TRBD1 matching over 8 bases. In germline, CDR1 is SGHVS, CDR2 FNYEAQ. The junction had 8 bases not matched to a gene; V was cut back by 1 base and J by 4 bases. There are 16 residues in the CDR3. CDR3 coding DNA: TGTGCCAGCAGCTTAGGGGACAGGACGACCTTCTATGGCTACACCTTC. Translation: CASSLGDRTTFYGYTF.

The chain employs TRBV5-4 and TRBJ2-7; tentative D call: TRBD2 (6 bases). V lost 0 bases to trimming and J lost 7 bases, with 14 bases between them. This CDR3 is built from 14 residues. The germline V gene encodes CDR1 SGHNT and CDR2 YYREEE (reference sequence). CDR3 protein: CASSLAGLSGEQYF. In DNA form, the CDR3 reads TGTGCCAGCAGCTTGGCCGGACTATCTGGAGAGCAGTACTTC.

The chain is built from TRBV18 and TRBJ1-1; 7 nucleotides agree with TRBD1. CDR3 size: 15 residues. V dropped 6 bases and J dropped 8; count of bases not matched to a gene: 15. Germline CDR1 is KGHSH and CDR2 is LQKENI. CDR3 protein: CASSPNRQGVEEAFF. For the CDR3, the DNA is TGTGCCAGCTCGCCCAACAGACAGGGAGTAGAAGAAGCTTTCTTT.

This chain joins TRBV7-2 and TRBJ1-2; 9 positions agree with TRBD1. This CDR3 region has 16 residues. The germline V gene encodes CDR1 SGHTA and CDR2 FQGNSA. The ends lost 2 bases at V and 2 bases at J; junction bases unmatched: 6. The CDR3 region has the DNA TGTGCCAGCAGCTTACCGGGACAGGGTGTGAACTATGGCTACACCTTC. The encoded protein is CASSLPGQGVNYGYTF.

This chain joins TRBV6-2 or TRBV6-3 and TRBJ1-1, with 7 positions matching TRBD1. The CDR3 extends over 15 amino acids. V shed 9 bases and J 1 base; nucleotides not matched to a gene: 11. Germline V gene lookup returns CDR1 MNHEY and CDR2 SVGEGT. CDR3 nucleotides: TGTGCCAGTAGCCGGGACAGCTTGGGGAACACTGAAGCTTTCTTT. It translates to CASSRDSLGNTEAFF.

For the CDR3, the DNA is TGTGCCAGCAGTTACTCGCCTATGGAGCCCTCCTACGAGCAGTACTTC. Translation gives CASSYSPMEPSYEQYF. This chain uses TRBV6-5 with TRBJ2-7; D call uncertain. This CDR3 contains 16 residues. V shed 0 bases and J shed 0 bases, with 12 bases lying between them. Germline CDR1 is MNHEY and CDR2 is SVGAGI.

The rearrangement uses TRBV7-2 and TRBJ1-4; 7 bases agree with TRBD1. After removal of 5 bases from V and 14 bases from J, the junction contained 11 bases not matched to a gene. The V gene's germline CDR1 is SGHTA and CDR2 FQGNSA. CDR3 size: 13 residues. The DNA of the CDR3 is TGTGCCAGCAGCCCGGGGGACAGACCTCTCCTGTTTTTT. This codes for CASSPGDRPLLFF.

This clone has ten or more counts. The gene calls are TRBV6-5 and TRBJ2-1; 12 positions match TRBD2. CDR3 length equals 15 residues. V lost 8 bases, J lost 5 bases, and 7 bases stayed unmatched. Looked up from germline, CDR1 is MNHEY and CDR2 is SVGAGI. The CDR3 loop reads CASSRLAGEDNEQFF. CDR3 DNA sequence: TGTGCCAGCTCAAGACTAGCGGGGGAGGACAATGAGCAGTTCTTC.

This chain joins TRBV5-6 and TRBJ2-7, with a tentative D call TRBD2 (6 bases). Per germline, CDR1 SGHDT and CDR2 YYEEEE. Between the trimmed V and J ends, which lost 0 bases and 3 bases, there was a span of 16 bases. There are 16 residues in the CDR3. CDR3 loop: CASSLGGTDRHYEQYF. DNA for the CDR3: TGTGCCAGCAGCTTGGGGGGGACTGACAGACACTACGAGCAGTACTTC.

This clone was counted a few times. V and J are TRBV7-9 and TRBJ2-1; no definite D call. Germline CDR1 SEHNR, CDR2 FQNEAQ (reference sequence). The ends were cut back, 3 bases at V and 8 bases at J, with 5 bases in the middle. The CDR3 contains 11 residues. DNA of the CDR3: TGTGCCAGCAGCTTTTTCGATGAGCAGTTCTTC. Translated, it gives CASSFFDEQFF.

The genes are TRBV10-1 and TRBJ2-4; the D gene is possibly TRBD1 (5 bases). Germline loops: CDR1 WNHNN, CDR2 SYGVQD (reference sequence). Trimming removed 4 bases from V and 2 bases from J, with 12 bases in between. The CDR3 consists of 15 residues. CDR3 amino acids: CASSGQRRPKNIQYF. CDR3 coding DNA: TGCGCCAGCAGTGGACAGAGACGACCCAAAAACATTCAGTACTTC.

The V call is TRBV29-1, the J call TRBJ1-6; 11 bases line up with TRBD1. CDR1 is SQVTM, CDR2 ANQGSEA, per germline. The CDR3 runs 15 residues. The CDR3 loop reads CVLRGQGGDNSPLHF. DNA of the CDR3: TGCGTACTTAGGGGACAGGGGGGGGATAATTCACCCCTCCACTTT.

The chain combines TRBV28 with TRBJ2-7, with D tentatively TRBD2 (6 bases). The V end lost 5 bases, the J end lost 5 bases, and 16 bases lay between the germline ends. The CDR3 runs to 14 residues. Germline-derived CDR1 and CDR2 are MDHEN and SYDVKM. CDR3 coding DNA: TGTGCCAGCAGTCCCCACCCGGGCGGGAACGAGCAGTACTTC. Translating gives CASSPHPGGNEQYF.

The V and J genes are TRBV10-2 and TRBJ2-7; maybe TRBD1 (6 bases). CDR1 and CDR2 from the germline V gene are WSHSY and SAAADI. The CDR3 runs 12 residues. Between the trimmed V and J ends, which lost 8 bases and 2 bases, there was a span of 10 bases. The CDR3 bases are TGCGCCAGCGGGACACCACCCTACGAGCAGTACTTC. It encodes CASGTPPYEQYF.